This T cell receptor beta chain was identified in a study of post-analysis software for immune sequencing data. Each TCR beta cDNA library carried unique molecular identifiers. MiXCR, run by TCRdb on the PCR reads, gives a single entry per CDR3 protein. Here the sample spans around 250,000 distinct CDR3 sequences, 30% to 45% being singletons. This clonotype occurred many times. Its cognate antigen is unknown. Overall study findings and caveats: Higher frequency in patients than in controls was seen for roughly five TRBV segments, with TRBV5-6, TRBV5-1 and TRBV20-1 among them.

Germline V gives CDR1 MNHNS, CDR2 SASEGT. This CDR3 contains 14 residues. Trimming shortened V by 3 bases and J by 9 bases, and 15 bases separated the two germline ends. The sequenced sample was blood. The receptor was derived from a girl between 10 and 17 years old with multiple sclerosis. V and J are TRBV6-1 and TRBJ2-1; D may be TRBD1 (8 bases). The CDR3 sequence is CASSEGNRGGEQFF. The CDR3 nucleotides are TGTGCCAGCAGTGAGGGGAACAGGGGGGGTGAGCAGTTCTTC.